This TCR beta chain originates from a study of shared clonotypes between healthy human individuals. Study-wide results and limits: Richness estimates generally favored naive over memory subsets.

In germline, CDR1 is ENHRY, CDR2 SYGVKD. Between the trimmed V and J ends, which lost 2 bases and 1 base, there was a span of 8 bases. The CDR3 is 14 amino acids. Genomic DNA of each subset was evenly split across several immunoSEQ plates. TCRdb keeps only in-frame clones here, not all; method: immunoSEQ multiplex PCR. The table records more than 1,200,000 clones, approximately 98.5% of them present only once. As concerns this clone: Its antigen is unidentified.

Sequencing input: naive CD4+ T cells sorted from blood. Subset meaning: CD45RA+ positively selected. V usage is TRBV10-3 and J usage is TRBJ1-2, with D uncertain. The clonotype comes from a man aged 25-45 years in good health. The CDR3: CAISEGVLNYGYTF. CDR3 nucleotide sequence: TGTGCCATCAGTGAGGGGGTACTTAACTATGGCTACACCTTC.